Sequencing of this T cell receptor (beta chain) was carried out in a study of blood T cell repertoires in COVID-19. Study information: The United States, Italy and Spain were the sources of the acute and convalescent COVID-19 samples. The analysed material was cDNA or gDNA that came from T cells, B-cell-depleted T cells, or PBMCs.

Germline CDR1 and CDR2: SGHRS and YFSETQ. V lost 3 bases and J 1 base, leaving 19 bases between the germline ends. The CDR3 has 17 residues. The study counted Cohort 3 donors as recovered given two negative PCRs, clearance, or symptom resolution. The protocol was immunoSEQ multiplex PCR, while the TCRdb copy is restricted to in-frame clones and leaves out a portion. The sample includes roughly 170,000 clones, around 82% seen only once; the top ten take 15% to 20%. This chain connects TRBV5-1 to TRBJ1-1; no clear D. The sequence was obtained from a man in his fifties or sixties who had recovered from COVID-19. The sequenced material came from PBMCs or T cells enriched from blood (not recorded which). The CDR3 region has the DNA TGCGCCAGCAGCTCCGACGATATTAGGCACAGGAACACTGAAGCTTTCTTT. Amino acid sequence: CASSSDDIRHRNTEAFF.